This TCR beta chain was sequenced in a study of blood T cell repertoires in COVID-19. Whole-study context: Collection of acute and convalescent COVID-19 samples took place in the United States, Italy and Spain.

With regard to this clone: Other DNA sequences of this sample code for an identical CDR3.

The CDR3 is made up of 15 amino acids. Germline loops: CDR1 LNHDA, CDR2 SQIVND (reference sequence). With V trimmed by 4 bases and J by 5 bases, 4 bases remained unmatched. As originally analysed: Estimation of nucleated cell counts relied on the amplification of reference gene primers. Data came from immunoSEQ multiplex PCR; TCRdb stores just in-frame clones and leaves some out. The DNA gave D and trimming, while V, J and clone size come from that table. The sample shows more than 200,000 clones, over 70% of them seen only once. The specimen sequenced was peripheral blood. This clonotype was sampled from a woman aged 45-59 years with acute or convalescent COVID-19. The chain has TRBV19 and TRBJ2-2; 10 nucleotides align to TRBD2. The DNA for the CDR3 is TGTGCCAGTAGTACTCGGACTAGCGGAACCGGGGAGCTGTTTTTT. Amino acids: CASSTRTSGTGELFF.